This T cell receptor beta chain was identified during a study of T cell responses to AZD1222 COVID-19 vaccine. Study results and caveats: Increases in Spike-specific TCR breadth and depth were seen after two AZD1222 doses. Of the AZD1222 recipients, only five to seven were seropositive at baseline.

The CDR3 sequence is 14 residues long. Per the germline V gene, CDR1 is SEHNR and CDR2 is FQNEAQ (reference sequence). Trimming took off 6 bases at V and 3 bases at J, with 15 bases between the two ends. Data came from immunoSEQ multiplex PCR; TCRdb stores just in-frame clones and leaves some out. The data hold about 48,000 clones, with over 75% observed a single time. A note on this clone: The target antigen is unknown.

V is TRBV7-9 and J is TRBJ2-7; D is ambiguous. This specimen was peripheral blood, taken 28 days after the second AZD1222 dose. The source is an adult who received the AZD1222 COVID-19 vaccine. CDR3 protein: CASSYWTENYEQYF. The CDR3 nucleotides read TGTGCCAGCAGTTACTGGACGGAAAACTACGAGCAGTACTTC.